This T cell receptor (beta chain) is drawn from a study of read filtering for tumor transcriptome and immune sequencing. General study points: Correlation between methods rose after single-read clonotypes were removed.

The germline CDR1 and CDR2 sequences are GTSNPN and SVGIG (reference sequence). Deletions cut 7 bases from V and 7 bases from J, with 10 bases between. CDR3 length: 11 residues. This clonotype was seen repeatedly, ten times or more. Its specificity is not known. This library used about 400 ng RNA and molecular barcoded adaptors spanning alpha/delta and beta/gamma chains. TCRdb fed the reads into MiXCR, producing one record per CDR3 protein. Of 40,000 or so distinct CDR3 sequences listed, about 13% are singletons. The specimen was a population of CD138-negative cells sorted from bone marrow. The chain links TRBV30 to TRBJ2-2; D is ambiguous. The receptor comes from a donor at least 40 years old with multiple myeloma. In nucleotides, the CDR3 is TGTGCCTCGACGATCGGCGGGGAGCTGTTTTTT. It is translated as CASTIGGELFF. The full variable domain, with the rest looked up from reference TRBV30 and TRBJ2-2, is SQTIHQWPATLVQPVGSPLSLECTVEGTSNPNLYWYRQAAGRGLQLLFYSVGIGQISSEVPQNLSASRPQDRQFILSSKKLLLSDSGFYLCASTIGGELFFGEGSRLTVL.